A single sample gave rise to the 20 T cell receptor beta chains below, sequenced in a study of CD8+ T cells in alopecia areata. Treatment defined: oral pan-JAK inhibitor, 5-10 mg twice daily. Sequencing templates came from extracted RNA that was reverse transcribed into cDNA. Assay used: immunoSEQ multiplex PCR; TCRdb lists only in-frame clones, some missing. The data contain 120,000 or so clones, under 65% of them singletons. The sample in question was CD4+ T cells sorted from blood, obtained at week 4, from a patient treated with tofacitinib. The receptor source for this set is a human donor with alopecia areata.

This clone appeared a few times. V is TRBV7-2 and J is TRBJ2-1; 8 nucleotides line up with TRBD2. Germline-derived CDR1 and CDR2 are SGHTA and FQGNSA. This CDR3 comprises 15 residues. V was clipped by 5 bases and J by 6 bases; unmatched bases: 9. This CDR3 is CASSILAVMLNEQFF. CDR3 DNA sequence: TGTGCCAGCAGCATACTAGCGGTAATGCTCAATGAGCAGTTCTTC.

The V and J genes are TRBV6-6 and TRBJ1-2; 7 bases map to TRBD1. This CDR3 region has 14 residues. V lost 0 bases, J lost 4 bases, and 2 bases stayed unmatched. Germline V lookup: CDR1 MNHNY, CDR2 SVGAGI (reference sequence). The CDR3 coding sequence is TGTGCCAGCAGTTACTCGGACAGGTCCTATGGCTACACCTTC. Translated: CASSYSDRSYGYTF.

The gene calls are TRBV7-2 and TRBJ1-2, with D maybe TRBD1 (6 bases). Deletions cut 1 base from V and 7 bases from J, with 13 bases between. The CDR3 consists of 14 residues. CDR1 and CDR2 from the germline V gene are SGHTA and FQGNSA. DNA of the CDR3: TGTGCCAGCAGCTTAGAGGGGGGCTACTCTGGCTACACCTTC. Translating it yields CASSLEGGYSGYTF.

The gene calls are TRBV6-5 and TRBJ1-2; no reliable D call. V was trimmed by 2 bases and J by 0 bases, leaving 7 bases between them. There are 14 residues in the CDR3. Germline values: CDR1 MNHEY, CDR2 SVGAGI. The CDR3 DNA sequence: TGTGCCAGCAGTTACCTCCGGACTAACTATGGCTACACCTTC. Translation: CASSYLRTNYGYTF.

This chain joins TRBV29-1 and TRBJ1-1; tentatively, D is TRBD1 (6 bases). Trimming took 6 bases from V and 4 from J, leaving 15 bases between them. Germline V lookup: CDR1 SQVTM, CDR2 ANQGSEA. The CDR3 consists of 13 residues. The CDR3 protein is CSVRTALSTEAFF. In DNA form, the CDR3 reads TGCAGCGTCCGGACAGCCCTGAGCACTGAAGCTTTCTTT.

The chain has TRBV5-1 and TRBJ1-1; D remains ambiguous. V lost 5 bases and J 3 bases, leaving 17 bases between the germline ends. The CDR3 runs 15 residues. Germline CDR1 reads SGHRS; CDR2 reads YFSETQ. The CDR3 sequence is CASSFEGLRDTEAFF. DNA for the CDR3: TGCGCCAGCAGTTTTGAAGGTCTTCGGGACACTGAAGCTTTCTTT.

The rearrangement uses TRBV19 and TRBJ1-2; tentative D call: TRBD1 (6 bases). Trimming took 3 bases from V and 2 from J, leaving 10 bases between them. There are 14 residues in the CDR3. CDR1 is LNHDA and CDR2 is SQIVND in the germline V gene (reference sequence). CDR3 in amino acids: CASSIGQGNYGYTF. The CDR3 coding sequence is TGTGCCAGTAGTATCGGGCAGGGGAACTATGGCTACACCTTC.

Points on this clone: The junction does not match germline at one end; this may be a read error. The rearrangement uses TRBV5-7 and TRBJ1-4; 9 bases fit TRBD1. TRBV5-7 is treated as an ORF (open reading frame) with a function not yet certain. This CDR3 has 10 residues. The CDR3, as DNA: TGTGCCAGCAGCCCACGGGACAGGGTTTTT. This encodes CASSPRDRVF.

This clone was picked up a small number of times. The V and J genes are TRBV7-3 and TRBJ2-5, with TRBD2 matching over 8 bases. V was pared by 5 bases and J by 5 bases, with 4 bases of the junction left unmatched. The V gene's germline CDR1 is SGHTA and CDR2 FQGTGA. The CDR3 totals 13 residues. CDR3 loop: CASSMAGGETQYF. CDR3 nucleotide sequence: TGTGCCAGCAGCATGGCGGGGGGTGAGACCCAGTACTTC.

V and J are TRBV5-1 and TRBJ1-1; 8 bases fit TRBD1. V trimming: 0 bases; J trimming: 1 base; junction bases outside the gene matches: 5. The CDR3 sequence is 16 residues long. The germline V gene encodes CDR1 SGHRS and CDR2 YFSETQ. The CDR3 nucleotides are TGCGCCAGCAGCTTGGGGCTTGGACAGGGGAACACTGAAGCTTTCTTT. Translation: CASSLGLGQGNTEAFF.

This rearrangement joins TRBV29-1 to TRBJ2-5; D not certain. Trimming stripped 6 bases from V and 0 bases from J, with 11 bases between. This CDR3 has 13 amino acids. In germline, CDR1 is SQVTM, CDR2 ANQGSEA. This chain's CDR3 is CSVSGTNQETQYF. In DNA, the CDR3 is TGCAGCGTCTCCGGTACGAACCAAGAGACCCAGTACTTC.

V gene TRBV19 combines with J gene TRBJ1-2; perhaps TRBD1 as D (6 bases). The CDR3 consists of 14 residues. The V gene's germline CDR1 is LNHDA and CDR2 SQIVND (reference sequence). V lost 7 bases and J 4 bases, leaving 16 bases between the germline ends. The DNA for the CDR3 is TGTGCCAGTACCGATATTGGACAGCGCTATGGCTACACCTTC. Protein product: CASTDIGQRYGYTF.

This clone was found a few times. This may arise from a read error, as a much more abundant clone is one base away. The genes are TRBV4-1 and TRBJ2-6, with TRBD1 matching 7 bases. The CDR3 has 18 amino acids. Germline-derived CDR1 and CDR2 are MGHRA and YSYEKL. With 1 base clipped from V and 2 bases from J, the junction kept 8 bases outside the gene matches. CDR3 sequence (DNA): TGCGCCAGCAGCCAAGGGGGGTTAGGGGGCGCTGGGGCCAACGTCCTGACTTTC. Translation gives CASSQGGLGGAGANVLTF.

The chain employs TRBV7-8 and TRBJ1-4; D not resolved. V lost 0 bases, J lost 5 bases, and 10 bases lay in between. Per the germline V gene, CDR1 is SGHVS and CDR2 is FQNEAQ. The CDR3 totals 15 residues. CDR3 nucleotide sequence: TGTGCCAGCAGCTTAGCGCGGACTTTGAATGAAAAACTGTTTTTT. Translating it yields CASSLARTLNEKLFF.

This clone was seen a few times. The J gene is TRBJ2-1, the V gene TRBV6-4; 10 bases line up with TRBD2. This CDR3 spans 15 amino acids. With V trimmed by 4 bases and J by 5 bases, 5 bases remained unmatched. Germline values: CDR1 MRHNA, CDR2 SNTAGT. The chain's CDR3 is CASSVASGGNNEQFF. CDR3 coding DNA: TGTGCCAGCAGTGTGGCTAGCGGGGGCAACAATGAGCAGTTCTTC.

V and J are TRBV5-1 and TRBJ1-5; TRBD1 matches at 10 bases. The CDR3 consists of 16 residues. Trimming took 4 bases from V and 5 from J; bases not matched to a gene: 9. The germline V gene encodes CDR1 SGHRS and CDR2 YFSETQ. The CDR3 bases are TGCGCCAGCAGCCCCGGAGGGACAGGGGCACATCAGCCCCAGCATTTT. This sequence encodes CASSPGGTGAHQPQHF.

This clone was seen a single time. The chain joins TRBV5-6 to TRBJ2-1, with 11 bases that match TRBD2. Germline CDR1 SGHDT, CDR2 YYEEEE. Trimming cost V 4 bases and J 3 bases; bases outside gene matches: 15. This CDR3 has 19 residues. The CDR3 here is CASSQPGLAERGLYNEQFF. The CDR3 DNA reads as TGTGCCAGCAGCCAGCCGGGACTAGCGGAGAGGGGGCTCTACAATGAGCAGTTCTTC.

The chain employs TRBV29-1 and TRBJ2-1; D gene ambiguous. This CDR3 contains 13 residues. The V gene lost 3 bases and the J gene lost 2 bases, with 8 bases spanning the gap. Germline V CDR1 and CDR2: SQVTM, ANQGSEA. CDR3 in amino acids: CSVETDAYNEQFF. Written as DNA, the CDR3 is TGCAGCGTTGAGACGGACGCCTACAATGAGCAGTTCTTC.

V usage is TRBV28 and J usage is TRBJ1-1; D unresolved. This CDR3 contains 13 residues. Trimming took off 4 bases at V and 11 bases at J, with 17 bases between the two ends. Germline V gene sequence: CDR1 MDHEN, CDR2 SYDVKM. This CDR3 reads CASSSPDPIRAFF. DNA of the CDR3: TGTGCCAGCAGTTCCCCCGATCCGATTCGGGCTTTCTTT.

This chain joins TRBV4-3 and TRBJ1-2; the match to TRBD1 covers 7 bases. Trimming at V came to 0 bases and at J to 6 bases, leaving 13 bases not matched to a gene. Germline V gene lookup returns CDR1 LGHNA and CDR2 YSLEER. The CDR3 loop spans 17 amino acids. The CDR3 DNA reads TGCGCCAGCAGCCAAGAACCCCAGCCCAACAGGGGAAATGGCTACACCTTC. Encoded protein: CASSQEPQPNRGNGYTF.